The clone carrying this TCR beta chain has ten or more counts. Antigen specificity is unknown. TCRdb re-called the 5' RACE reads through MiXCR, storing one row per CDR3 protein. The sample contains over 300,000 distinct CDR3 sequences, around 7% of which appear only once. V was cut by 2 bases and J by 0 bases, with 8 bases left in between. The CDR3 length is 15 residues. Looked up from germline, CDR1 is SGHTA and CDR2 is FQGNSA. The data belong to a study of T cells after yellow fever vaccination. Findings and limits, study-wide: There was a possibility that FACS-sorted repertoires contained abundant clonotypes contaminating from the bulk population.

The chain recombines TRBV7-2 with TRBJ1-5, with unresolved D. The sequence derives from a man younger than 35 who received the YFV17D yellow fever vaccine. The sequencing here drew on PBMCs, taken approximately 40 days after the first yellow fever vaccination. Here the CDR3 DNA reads TGTGCCAGCAGCTTAAAGTATTATAGCAATCAGCCCCAGCATTTT. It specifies CASSLKYYSNQPQHF.